Included here is one T cell receptor (beta chain) sequence, with context. The CDR3 runs to 16 residues. Authors' analysis steps: Quantification of nucleated cells was approximated via reference gene primer amplification. Sequencing used immunoSEQ multiplex PCR; TCRdb keeps in-frame clones, though not all of them. V, J and clone size are taken as reported in that table, and D and trimming were inferred from the DNA itself. The repertoire holds some 46,000 clones, 75% to 90% seen once, with 6.5% in the top ten. This entry is derived from a study of blood T cell repertoires in COVID-19. Background on the study: COVID-19 samples collected from the United States, Italy and Spain covered acute and convalescent phases. PBMCs, B-cell-depleted T cells, or T cells provided the cDNA or gDNA that made up the material.

V usage is TRBV21-1 and J usage is TRBJ2-1; TRBD1, as called in the table, went unchecked against the DNA. TRBV21-1 is a listed pseudogene. The sequence came from a man between 60 and 70 years old with acute or convalescent COVID-19. Sequenced: peripheral blood. The CDR3 loop reads CASSSGQTLHYNEQFF. Written as DNA, the CDR3 is TGTGCCAGCAGCAGTGGACAGACCCTTCATTACAATGAGCAGTTCTTC.